The 7 T cell receptor beta chains below come from one sample, sequenced in a study of beta chain features in type 1 diabetes. Study-wide findings and caveats: Across all four CD4+ subsets, people with type 1 diabetes showed modestly shorter TCRB CDR3s.

As every portion of the isolated RNA was reverse transcribed, the sequencing read expressed TCRB transcripts. Profiling relied on immunoSEQ multiplex PCR, and the TCRdb table lists in-frame clones only, not all of them. The sample yields about 340,000 clones, roughly 12% seen once. These TCRs' antigens remain unknown. Input material: naive CD4+ T cells from blood. These receptors were taken from a young woman with type 1 diabetes.

This chain joins TRBV12-5 and TRBJ2-1, with 7 bases identical to TRBD2. The CDR3 runs to 16 residues. Germline CDR1 LGHNT, CDR2 FRNRAP. Trimming at V came to 0 bases and at J to 3 bases, leaving 5 bases not matched to a gene. The CDR3 sequence is CASGLVVSSGYNEQFF. The CDR3 region has the DNA TGTGCTAGTGGTTTGGTAGTGTCTAGCGGCTACAATGAGCAGTTCTTC.

This sequence joins TRBV7-9 and TRBJ1-3; D perhaps matches TRBD1 (6 bases). The CDR3 is 15 residues long. Germline-derived CDR1 and CDR2 are SEHNR and FQNEAQ (reference sequence). V gave up 11 bases and J gave up 0 bases, with 17 bases separating them. CDR3 sequence (DNA): TGTGCCGCTAGCGGGACAAGCAGCTCTGGAAACACCATATATTTT. It translates to CAASGTSSSGNTIYF.

The J gene is TRBJ1-2, the V gene TRBV5-4; perhaps TRBD1 as D (5 bases). The V end was cut by 3 bases, the J end by 4 bases, with 13 bases between. The CDR3 length is 14 residues. Looked up from germline, CDR1 is SGHNT and CDR2 is YYREEE (reference sequence). CDR3 in amino acids: CASSSQAGGYGYTF. The CDR3 DNA is TGTGCCAGCAGCTCTCAAGCGGGGGGCTATGGCTACACCTTC.

CDR3 loop: CASSPPVEANTGELFF. CDR3 nucleotide sequence: TGTGCCAGCTCACCACCGGTGGAGGCGAACACCGGGGAGCTGTTTTTT. The V gene is TRBV18, the J gene TRBJ2-2; a possible D gene is TRBD2 (5 bases). The CDR3 contains 16 residues. The germline CDR1 and CDR2 sequences are KGHSH and LQKENI. Trimming took 0 bases from V and 0 from J, leaving 8 bases between them.

There are a few counts of this clone. The V and J genes are TRBV7-9 and TRBJ1-1; TRBD1 matches at 8 bases. Germline loops: CDR1 SEHNR, CDR2 FQNEAQ (reference sequence). V lost 0 bases to trimming and J lost 2 bases; unmatched junction nucleotides: 8. The length of the CDR3 is 17 residues. This CDR3 is CASSLAMGTGRNTEAFF. The CDR3 DNA sequence: TGTGCCAGCAGCTTAGCGATGGGGACAGGACGTAACACTGAAGCTTTCTTT.

The chain combines TRBV29-1 with TRBJ2-1; 7 nucleotides match TRBD1. CDR1 SQVTM and CDR2 ANQGSEA come from the germline V gene. The V segment lost 1 base and the J segment 0 bases; nucleotides outside the gene matches: 9. This CDR3 contains 17 residues. The CDR3 bases are TGCAGCGTTGAAGGTATCTCCAGGACAGGCTCCTACAATGAGCAGTTCTTC. Amino acid sequence: CSVEGISRTGSYNEQFF.

V and J are TRBV5-1 and TRBJ2-3, with 10 bases fitting TRBD1. CDR1 is SGHRS and CDR2 is YFSETQ in the germline V gene. The V and J ends lost 0 bases and 3 bases, in that order; junction bases with no gene match: 1. This CDR3 region has 15 residues. CDR3 coding DNA: TGCGCCAGCAGCTTGGTGGGACAGGGGACAGATACGCAGTATTTT. Translated: CASSLVGQGTDTQYF.